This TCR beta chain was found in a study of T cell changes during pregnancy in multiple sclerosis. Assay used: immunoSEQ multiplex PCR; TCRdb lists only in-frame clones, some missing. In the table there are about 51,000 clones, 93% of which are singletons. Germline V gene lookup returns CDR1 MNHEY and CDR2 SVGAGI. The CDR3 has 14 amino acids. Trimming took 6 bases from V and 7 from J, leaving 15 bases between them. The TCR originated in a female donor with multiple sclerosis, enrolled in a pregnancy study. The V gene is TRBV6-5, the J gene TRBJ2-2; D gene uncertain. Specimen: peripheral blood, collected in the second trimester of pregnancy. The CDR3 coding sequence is TGTGCCAGCAGCCGGATTTCGGGTGGCGGGGAGCTGTTTTTT. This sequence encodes CASSRISGGGELFF.